These T cell receptor beta chains were read from a single sample in a study of PD-1 blockade in mismatch repair-deficient tumors. Repertoires were generated with immunoSEQ multiplex PCR, while TCRdb's copy carries only in-frame clones and drops some. Of around 23,000 clones listed, 83% are singletons. Sample: peripheral blood, taken 12 weeks after starting pembrolizumab. The receptors shown here come from an adult with mismatch repair-deficient cancer. The CDR3 runs from the conserved cysteine through the conserved F or W. D genes are given only for firm matches. Expanded clones are given a class, and other clones once, few, many or no size at all.

TRBJ1-5,TRBV10-3,-,-,TGTGCCATCAGTGAGTCCGAGGAAGGTCAGCCCCAGCATTTT,CAISESEEGQPQHF
TRBJ1-1,TRBV7-9,-,few,TGTGCCAGCAGCCTTCCTTTCGGACCACTGAACACTGAAGCTTTCTTT,CASSLPFGPLNTEAFF
TRBJ1-5,TRBV6-5,-,-,TGTGCCAGCAGTTACGGGCAGGGAGGTCAGCCCCAGCATTTT,CASSYGQGGQPQHF
TRBJ2-3,TRBV4-1,TRBD2,-,TGCGCCAGCAGCCAGCTAGCGGGAGGAACAGATACGCAGTATTTT,CASSQLAGGTDTQYF
TRBJ1-4,TRBV7-8,-,-,TGTGCCAGCAGCTTACAGGGGAGGGGTAATGAAAAACTGTTTTTT,CASSLQGRGNEKLFF
TRBJ2-2,TRBV11-1,-,-,TGTGCCAGCAGCCGCAGGGGGAACACCGGGGAGCTGTTTTTT,CASSRRGNTGELFF
TRBJ2-1,TRBV11-2,-,-,TGTGCCAGCAGCTTTCTGAAACTAGGGGAGTACAATGAGCAGTTCTTC,CASSFLKLGEYNEQFF
TRBJ2-3,TRBV27,TRBD2,-,TGTGCCAGCAGCGCTATAGCGGGAGCCACAGATACGCAGTATTTT,CASSAIAGATDTQYF
TRBJ2-2,TRBV28,TRBD1,-,TGTGCCAGCAGTCGGGGCTCGACAGGGACCGGGGAGCTGTTTTTT,CASSRGSTGTGELFF
TRBJ1-2,TRBV6-5,TRBD1,-,TGTGCCAGCAGTTATACGACAGGGGTTGCCTATGGCTACACCTTC,CASSYTTGVAYGYTF
TRBJ1-4,TRBV7-9,-,-,TGTGCCAGCAGCTACAGTGCAACTAATGAAAAACTGTTTTTT,CASSYSATNEKLFF
TRBJ2-5,TRBV18,TRBD2,-,TGTGCCAGCTCAAAAGCGGGGAAACAAGAGACCCAGTACTTC,CASSKAGKQETQYF
TRBJ2-4,TRBV7-9,TRBD1,-,TGTGCCAGCAGCTTAGGGACAGGCCGGATTTTACTAGCCAAAAACATTCAGTACTTC,CASSLGTGRILLAKNIQYF
TRBJ2-2,TRBV19,TRBD1,-,TGTGCCAGTAGTACTCTAAGGACAGGTTTCACCGGGGAGCTGTTTTTT,CASSTLRTGFTGELFF
TRBJ1-1,TRBV5-6,TRBD1,-,TGTGCCAGCAGCCGAGGGCGGACAGGCCGGAACACTGAAGCTTTCTTT,CASSRGRTGRNTEAFF
TRBJ2-2,TRBV4-1,TRBD2,once,TGCGCCAGCAGCCAAGAATCGCCTAGCGGGGTGAACACCGGGGAGCTGTTTTTT,CASSQESPSGVNTGELFF
TRBJ2-5,TRBV2,-,-,TGTGCCAGCAGTAAGGACTGGGACAACACAATCCGGGGGGCGGAGACCCAGTACTTC,CASSKDWDNTIRGAETQYF
TRBJ1-4,TRBV4-1,-,-,TGCGCCAGCAGCCAAGATGGGAGTGTAGGTGAAAAACTGTTTTTT,CASSQDGSVGEKLFF
TRBJ2-7,TRBV7-9,TRBD2,-,TGTGCCAGCAGCCCAATCCTCCGGACTAGCGGGAGTATCGAGCAGTACTTC,CASSPILRTSGSIEQYF
TRBJ2-1,TRBV10-2,TRBD2,-,TGCGCCACGGGAGGGGCCCTAACCTCCAATGAGCAGTTCTTC,CATGGALTSNEQFF
TRBJ2-2,TRBV20-1,-,once,TGCAGTGCTAGAGAGGTCGGGGAGCTGTTTTTT,CSAREVGELFF
TRBJ1-1,TRBV11-3,-,-,TGTGCCAGCAGCCTCCGGGACAAACACTGGGACACTGAAGCTTTCTTT,CASSLRDKHWDTEAFF
TRBJ2-5,TRBV5-4,-,-,TGTGCCAGCAGCTTCGGGGGTACTCAAGAGACCCAGTACTTC,CASSFGGTQETQYF
TRBJ2-7,TRBV28,-,-,TGTGCCAGCAGTTCTTCCGGGATGTCCCCTTACGAGCAGTACTTC,CASSSSGMSPYEQYF
TRBJ1-2,TRBV6-6,TRBD1,-,TGTGCCAGCAGTTACCAGGGGGCTCAATATGGCTACACCTTC,CASSYQGAQYGYTF
TRBJ1-1,TRBV10-2,-,-,TGCGCCAGCAGGGGGGGGAACACTGAAGCTTTCTTT,CASRGGNTEAFF
TRBJ2-3,TRBV5-1,TRBD2,-,TGCGCCAGCAGCTTGGAGGGAGGGTACGGCACAGATACGCAGTATTTT,CASSLEGGYGTDTQYF
TRBJ2-4,TRBV28,-,-,TGTGCCAGCAGTTTATGCTGCCGGGAACTAAACATTCAGTACTTC,CASSLCCRELNIQYF
TRBJ1-2,TRBV5-1,-,-,TGCGCCAGCAGCTTGGTAGGTTCTGACTATGGCTACACCTTC,CASSLVGSDYGYTF
TRBJ1-2,TRBV23-1,TRBD1,-,TGCGCCAGCAGTCAACAGGGACAGGGAGGGAACTATGGCTACACCTTC,CASSQQGQGGNYGYTF
TRBJ1-4,TRBV23-1,-,-,TGCGCCAGCAGTCAATCCCTTTCGACAACTAATGAAAAACTGTTTTTT,CASSQSLSTTNEKLFF
TRBJ2-3,TRBV13,-,once,TGTGCCAGCAGCTTTAAAATCGGGTTCTACACAGATACGCAGTATTTT,CASSFKIGFYTDTQYF
TRBJ2-1,TRBV27,-,-,TGTGCCAGCAGTTTATCGATGGCTGCCGCCGTGGTAGGGGAGCAGTTCTTC,CASSLSMAAAVVGEQFF
TRBJ1-1,TRBV25-1,-,-,TGTGCCAGCAGTGAAGGGGTTGAAGCTTTCTTT,CASSEGVEAFF
TRBJ2-1,TRBV18,-,-,TGTGCCAGCTCACGACGGGACACAGATGAGCAGTTCTTC,CASSRRDTDEQFF
TRBJ2-1,TRBV6-4,TRBD2,-,TGTGCCAGCAGTGACGCTAGCGGGAGCAACAATGAGCAGTTCTTC,CASSDASGSNNEQFF
TRBJ2-1,TRBV9,-,-,TGTGCCAGCAGCGTAGGTACAGTTGAGCAGTTCTTC,CASSVGTVEQFF
TRBJ2-3,TRBV29-1,-,-,TGCAGCGTTGCCCAAACCTCACTCAGTCCCGGGGACACAGATACGCAGTATTTT,CSVAQTSLSPGDTDTQYF
TRBJ2-3,TRBV11-2,TRBD2,medium-sized,TGTGCCAGCAGCACCGGACTAGCGGGAGGTCACACAGATACGCAGTATTTT,CASSTGLAGGHTDTQYF
TRBJ2-7,TRBV15,-,-,TGTGCCACCAGCAGCCCGGGCGTGTCCGCCTACGAGCAGTACTTC,CATSSPGVSAYEQYF
TRBJ1-3,TRBV7-9,-,-,TGTGCCAGCAGCCAAGGGATGGGCTCTGGAAACACCATATATTTT,CASSQGMGSGNTIYF
TRBJ1-1,TRBV4-1,-,-,TGCGCCAGCAGCCAAGAAGTCAGACCTGAAGCTTTCTTT,CASSQEVRPEAFF
TRBJ2-7,TRBV15,TRBD1,-,TGTGCCACCAGCAGAGATTTACAGGGGGAACGAGAGCAGTACTTC,CATSRDLQGEREQYF
TRBJ2-2,TRBV4-1,-,-,TGCGCCAGCAGCCGTAGACTGCAGACCGGGGAGCTGTTTTTT,CASSRRLQTGELFF
TRBJ2-1,TRBV30,TRBD2,medium-sized,TGTGCCTGGTCACTAGCGGGCCCTAACGATGAGCAGTTCTTC,CAWSLAGPNDEQFF
TRBJ2-3,TRBV4-1,TRBD1,-,TGCGCCAGCAGCCAAGAGGGACAGAACACAGATACGCAGTATTTT,CASSQEGQNTDTQYF
TRBJ2-3,TRBV18,-,-,TGTGCCAGCTCATTCCAGGGGTTAACAGATACGCAGTATTTT,CASSFQGLTDTQYF
TRBJ1-5,TRBV6-5,TRBD1,-,TGTGCCAGCAGTTCCCGGACAGGGGGCAATCAGCCCCAGCATTTT,CASSSRTGGNQPQHF
TRBJ2-1,TRBV5-6,TRBD2,-,TGTGCCAGCAGCAAAATAACTAGCGGGAGGTTTAATGAGCAGTTCTTC,CASSKITSGRFNEQFF
TRBJ1-5,TRBV28,TRBD1,-,TGTGCCAGCAGTCGGACAGGGGGAAATCAGCCCCAGCATTTT,CASSRTGGNQPQHF
TRBJ2-1,TRBV6-6,-,-,TGTGCCAGCAGACAACTAGGTCTTAACAATGAGCAGTTCTTC,CASRQLGLNNEQFF
TRBJ1-2,TRBV6-6,-,-,TGTGCCAGTCTGGGGGGTAACTATGGCTACACCTTC,CASLGGNYGYTF
TRBJ1-5,TRBV5-5,-,-,TGTGCCAGCAGCTTTGGCCCGATGCGCGGCAATCAGCCCCAGCATTTT,CASSFGPMRGNQPQHF
TRBJ2-7,TRBV28,-,-,TGTGCCAGCAGACAATACAACTACGAGCAGTACTTC,CASRQYNYEQYF
TRBJ2-7,TRBV5-4,-,-,TGTGCCAGCAGCCAAGGGGTGCAGCTATACGAGCAGTACTTC,CASSQGVQLYEQYF